This T cell receptor beta chain was sequenced for a study of beta chain features in type 1 diabetes. Expressed TCRB transcripts were sequenced, since all the RNA that had been isolated was reverse transcribed. The data were produced by immunoSEQ multiplex PCR, yet TCRdb's version contains in-frame clones alone and is incomplete. In the table there are a few hundred thousand clones, around 28% of which are singletons. V was pared by 0 bases and J by 2 bases, with 11 bases between. The CDR3 is 15 amino acids. CDR1 MGHRA and CDR2 YSYEKL come from the germline V gene. Only a few counts were recorded for this clone.

Sequenced input: naive CD4+ T cells from blood. The sequence was collected from a man between 18 and 29 years old in good health. This chain joins TRBV4-1 and TRBJ2-7; D remains ambiguous. This CDR3 is CASSQESPRTYEQYF. The CDR3 DNA follows: TGCGCCAGCAGCCAAGAATCCCCGAGGACCTACGAGCAGTACTTC.